The TCR beta chain under discussion was sequenced for a study of shared clonotypes between healthy human individuals. With respect to this clone: Its specificity is unknown.

Repertoires were generated with immunoSEQ multiplex PCR, while TCRdb's copy carries only in-frame clones and drops some. This repertoire shows under 2.5 million clones, about nine tenths found once; its top ten account for roughly 0.34%. Free of recent acute infections or vaccinations, the donors were healthy HIV-negative adults. Into CD45RA+ naive and CD45RA-negative memory subsets, the CD4+ cells were split. Overall study results and limits: With several donors compared, approximately 5.5% of naive CD4 clonotypes were shared.

The CDR3 runs to 14 residues. CDR1 MNHNS and CDR2 SASEGT come from the germline V gene. V was clipped by 8 bases and J by 11 bases; unmatched bases: 15. The material sequenced was naive CD4+ T cells from PBMCs. Regarding subset: CD45RA+ positively selected. The chain carries TRBV6-1 and TRBJ1-5; TRBD1 aligns across 7 bases. This receptor was identified in a man aged 18 to 35 in good health. Some clones in this sample may be carry-over from other donors' samples. The CDR3 here is CASRVVVFDRAQHF. The DNA of the CDR3 is TGTGCCAGCCGGGTCGTCGTTTTCGACAGGGCCCAGCATTTT.